This T cell receptor (beta chain) stems from a study of cytomegalovirus exposure and HLA in healthy donors. Sequenced by immunoSEQ multiplex PCR; TCRdb stores in-frame clones only, minus some. The sample has 200,000 to 250,000 clones; over 65% are singletons. Comment on this clone: Its antigen is unidentified.

Findings and caveats of the study: According to the study, roughly 160 TCR beta chains were cytomegalovirus-associated. Usually a TCR sequence was rare, but some public TCRs were found in many donors. Reports indicated that the classifier achieved high specificity and sensitivity in diagnosing cytomegalovirus status. Later, an analysis found that TCR clusters from the first cohort tended to co-occur in the 90 to 150 validation repertoires.

The CDR3 has 15 residues. Germline lookup yields CDR1 MNHEY and CDR2 SMNVEV (reference sequence). Trimming stripped 5 bases from V and 2 bases from J, with 16 bases between. The chain carries TRBV27 and TRBJ2-7, with D unclear. The TCR sequence derives from a woman under 30 in good health and CMV-seronegative. The sequenced sample consisted of PBMCs. This CDR3 is CASSPPRTLTYEQYF. For the CDR3, the DNA is TGTGCCAGCAGTCCGCCCCGGACCCTTACCTACGAGCAGTACTTC.